The sequence of this T cell receptor (beta chain) was determined in a study of shared clonotypes between healthy human individuals. The table lists this clone with a count of one. The authors ran the assay at deep level. Assay: immunoSEQ multiplex PCR; the TCRdb copy retains only in-frame clones and omits some. The sample has 1.4 million or so clones; around 98.5% are singletons. The source material was naive CD4+ T cells sorted from blood. Documented subset: CD45RA+ positively selected. This clonotype originated in a man aged 25 to 40 in good health.

In DNA, the CDR3 is TGTGCCAGCAGCACAACCCGTCCGGACAGGGCGAGACCTTCCTACGAGCAGTACTTC. Translated: CASSTTRPDRARPSYEQYF. The chain recombines TRBV7-9 with TRBJ2-7; TRBD1 agrees at 8 bases. V shed 5 bases, J shed 1 base, and the junction held 19 bases outside the gene matches. There are 19 residues in the CDR3. CDR1 is SEHNR, CDR2 FQNEAQ, per germline (reference sequence).